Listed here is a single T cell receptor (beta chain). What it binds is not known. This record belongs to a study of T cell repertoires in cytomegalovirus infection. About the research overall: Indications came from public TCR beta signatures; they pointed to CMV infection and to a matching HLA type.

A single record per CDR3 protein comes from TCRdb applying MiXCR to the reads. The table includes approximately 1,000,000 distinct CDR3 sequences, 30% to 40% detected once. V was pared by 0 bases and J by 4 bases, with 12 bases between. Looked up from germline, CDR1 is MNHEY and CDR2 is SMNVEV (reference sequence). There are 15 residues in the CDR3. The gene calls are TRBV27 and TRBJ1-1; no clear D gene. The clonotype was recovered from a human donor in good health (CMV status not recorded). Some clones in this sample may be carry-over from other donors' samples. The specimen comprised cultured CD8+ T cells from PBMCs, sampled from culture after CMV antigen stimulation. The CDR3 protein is CASSLSFFLGTEAFF. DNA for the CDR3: TGTGCCAGCAGTTTATCGTTCTTTTTAGGCACTGAAGCTTTCTTT.